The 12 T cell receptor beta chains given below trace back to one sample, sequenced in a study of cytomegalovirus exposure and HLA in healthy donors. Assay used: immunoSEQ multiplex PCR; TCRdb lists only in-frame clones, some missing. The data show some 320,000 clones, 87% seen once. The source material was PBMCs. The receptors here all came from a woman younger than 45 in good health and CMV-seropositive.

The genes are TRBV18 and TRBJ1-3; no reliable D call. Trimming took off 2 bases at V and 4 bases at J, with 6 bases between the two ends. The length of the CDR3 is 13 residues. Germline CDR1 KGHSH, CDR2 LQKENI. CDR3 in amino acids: CASSPGLGNTIYF. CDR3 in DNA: TGTGCCAGCTCACCAGGGCTAGGAAACACCATATATTTT. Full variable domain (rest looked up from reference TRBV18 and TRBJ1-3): NAGVMQNPRHLVRRRGQEARLRCSPMKGHSHVYWYRQLPEEGLKFMVYLQKENIIDESGMPKERFSAEFPKEGPSILRIQQVVRGDSAAYFCASSPGLGNTIYFGEGSWLTVV.

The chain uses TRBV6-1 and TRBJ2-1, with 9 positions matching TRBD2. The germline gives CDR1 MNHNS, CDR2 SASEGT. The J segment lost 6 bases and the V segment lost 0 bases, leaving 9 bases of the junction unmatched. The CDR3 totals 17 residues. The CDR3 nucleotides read TGTGCCAGCAGTGAAGCGCCATGGCGGGAGGGCCGCAATGAGCAGTTCTTC. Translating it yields CASSEAPWREGRNEQFF.

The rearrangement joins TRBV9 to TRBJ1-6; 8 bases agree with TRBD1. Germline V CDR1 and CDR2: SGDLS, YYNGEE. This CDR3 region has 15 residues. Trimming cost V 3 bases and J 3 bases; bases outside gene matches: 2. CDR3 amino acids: CASSAGGSYNSPLHF. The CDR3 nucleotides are TGTGCCAGCAGCGCAGGGGGCAGCTATAATTCACCCCTCCACTTT.

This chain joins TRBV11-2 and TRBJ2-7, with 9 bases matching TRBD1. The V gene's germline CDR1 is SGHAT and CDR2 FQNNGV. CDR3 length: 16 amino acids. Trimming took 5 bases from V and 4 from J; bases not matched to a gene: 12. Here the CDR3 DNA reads TGTGCCAGCAGCCCCCTCGGGACAGGGAAGGAATACGAGCAGTACTTC. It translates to CASSPLGTGKEYEQYF.

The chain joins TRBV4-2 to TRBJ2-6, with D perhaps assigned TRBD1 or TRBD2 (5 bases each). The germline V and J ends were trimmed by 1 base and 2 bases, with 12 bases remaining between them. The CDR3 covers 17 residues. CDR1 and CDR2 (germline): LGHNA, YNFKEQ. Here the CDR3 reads CASSQVGTRAGANVLTF. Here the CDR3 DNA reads TGTGCCAGCAGCCAAGTAGGGACCCGGGCTGGGGCCAACGTCCTGACTTTC.

The CDR3 bases are TGTGCCAGCAGTAGGGGGGCGGCTAACTATGGCTACACCTTC. It is translated as CASSRGAANYGYTF. The V and J genes are TRBV27 and TRBJ1-2; D might be TRBD1 (6 bases). The CDR3 extends over 14 amino acids. V dropped 5 bases and J dropped 0 bases, with 10 bases sitting between them. Germline V gene data show CDR1 as MNHEY and CDR2 as SMNVEV (reference sequence).

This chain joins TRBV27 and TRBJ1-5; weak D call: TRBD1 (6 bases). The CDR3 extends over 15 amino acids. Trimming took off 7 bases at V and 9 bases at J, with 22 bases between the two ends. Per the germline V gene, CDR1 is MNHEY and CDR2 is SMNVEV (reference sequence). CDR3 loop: CASNPRGRGPSPQHF. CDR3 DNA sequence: TGTGCCAGCAACCCCAGGGGCAGGGGTCCTTCGCCCCAGCATTTT.

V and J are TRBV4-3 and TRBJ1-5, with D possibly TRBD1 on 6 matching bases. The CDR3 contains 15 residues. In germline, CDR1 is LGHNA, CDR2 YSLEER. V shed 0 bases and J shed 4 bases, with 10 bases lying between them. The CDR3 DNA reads TGCGCCAGCAGCCAAGACAGGGGCGTAAATCAGCCCCAGCATTTT. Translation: CASSQDRGVNQPQHF.

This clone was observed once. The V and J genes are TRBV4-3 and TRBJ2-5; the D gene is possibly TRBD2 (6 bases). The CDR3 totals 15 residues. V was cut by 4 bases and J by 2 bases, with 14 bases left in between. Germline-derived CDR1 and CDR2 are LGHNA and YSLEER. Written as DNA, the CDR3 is TGCGCCAGCAGCCCTGGCGGGGCAGAACAAGAGACCCAGTACTTC. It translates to CASSPGGAEQETQYF.

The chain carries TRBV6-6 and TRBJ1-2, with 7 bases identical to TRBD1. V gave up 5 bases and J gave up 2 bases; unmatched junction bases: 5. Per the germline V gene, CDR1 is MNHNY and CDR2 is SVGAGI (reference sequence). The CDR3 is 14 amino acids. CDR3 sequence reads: CASSATGANYGYTF. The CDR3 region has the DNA TGTGCCAGCAGTGCCACAGGGGCCAACTATGGCTACACCTTC.

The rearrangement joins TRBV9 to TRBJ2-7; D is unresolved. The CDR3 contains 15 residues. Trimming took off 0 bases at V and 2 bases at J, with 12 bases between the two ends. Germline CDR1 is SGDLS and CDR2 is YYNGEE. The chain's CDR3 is CASSVGAGDTYEQYF. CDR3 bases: TGTGCCAGCAGCGTAGGGGCAGGAGACACCTACGAGCAGTACTTC.

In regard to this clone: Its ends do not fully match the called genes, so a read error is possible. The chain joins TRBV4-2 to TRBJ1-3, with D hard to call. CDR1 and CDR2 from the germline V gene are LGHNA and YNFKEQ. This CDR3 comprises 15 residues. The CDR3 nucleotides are TGTACCAGCAGCCAAGACCACGGATCTGGAAACACCATATATTTT. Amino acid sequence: CTSSQDHGSGNTIYF.